Listed here are 9 T cell receptor beta chains from one sample, sequenced in a study of T cell repertoires in cytomegalovirus infection (dated by TCRdb to about 2019). The label giving this sample's treatment or condition can be read as: in vitro stimulation with specific CMV peptide epitopes to enrich CMV-specific T cells. TCRdb lists the instrument as Illumina HiSeq 1500. Using fastp at Q25 and MiXCR, TCRdb reprocessed the public reads and kept productive beta chains. Entries are consolidated by CDR3 protein sequence, retaining the most common genes and DNA. This sample has roughly 80,000 distinct CDR3 sequences in its table, and approximately 42% of those were observed once. Over 90% of the sample is in the top ten clones. These receptors' targets are unknown. Here the sequenced sample was CD8+ T cells from cultured PBMCs, taken from culture after CMV antigen stimulation. The receptors shown here come from a human donor in good health (CMV status not recorded). Some clones in this sample may be carry-over from other donors' samples.

This clonotype was found a few times. The rearrangement joins TRBV7-9 to TRBJ2-3; D possibly corresponds to TRBD1 (6 bases). Germline V gene data show CDR1 as SEHNR and CDR2 as FQNEAQ (reference sequence). This CDR3 comprises 15 residues. V was shortened by 6 bases and J by 0 bases, with 13 bases between the two germline ends. The CDR3, as DNA: TGTGCCAGCAGTTGGACAGAGGGAAGCACAGATACGCAGTATTTT. Its translation is CASSWTEGSTDTQYF. Drawing the rest from reference TRBV7-9 and TRBJ2-3, the complete variable domain is DTGVSQNPRHKITKRGQNVTFRCDPISEHNRLYWYRQTLGQGPEFLTYFQNEAQLEKSRLLSDRFSAERPKGSFSTLEIQRTEQGDSAMYLCASSWTEGSTDTQYFGPGTRLTVL.

The chain is built from TRBV12-3 or TRBV12-4 and TRBJ2-5, with TRBD1 matching 7 bases. This CDR3 has 15 residues. V lost 6 bases to trimming and J lost 2 bases; unmatched junction nucleotides: 9. CDR3 residues: CASSYEPTGQETQYF. The CDR3 DNA is TGTGCCAGCAGCTACGAACCGACAGGGCAAGAGACCCAGTACTTC.

This clonotype was counted only a few times. This chain connects TRBV7-6 to TRBJ2-5; D is possibly TRBD2 (6 bases). The CDR3 is 15 amino acids. The germline CDR1 and CDR2 sequences are SGHVS and FNYEAQ. V dropped 2 bases and J dropped 7 bases, with 17 bases sitting between them. The CDR3 region is CASSLFVADLGTQYF. The CDR3 DNA sequence: TGTGCCAGCAGCTTATTCGTAGCGGACTTAGGGACCCAGTACTTC.

The chain has TRBV7-2 and TRBJ2-1; 8 bases match TRBD2. Germline V gene lookup returns CDR1 SGHTA and CDR2 FQGNSA. This CDR3 has 14 amino acids. The V gene end was trimmed by 5 bases and the J gene end by 9 bases; junction bases not matched to a gene: 9. The CDR3 sequence is CASSPGVAGFEQFF. Written as DNA, the CDR3 is TGTGCCAGCAGCCCCGGGGTAGCGGGGTTTGAGCAGTTCTTC. The whole variable domain, remainder taken from reference TRBV7-2 and TRBJ2-1, is GAGVSQSPSNKVTEKGKDVELRCDPISGHTALYWYRQSLGQGLEFLIYFQGNSAPDKSGLPSDRFSAERTGGSVSTLTIQRTQQEDSAVYLCASSPGVAGFEQFFGPGTRLTVL.

This clonotype was seen at least ten times. The chain carries TRBV6-2 or TRBV6-3 and TRBJ2-7; no definite D call. CDR3 length: 15 amino acids. Trimming shortened V by 4 bases and J by 0 bases, and 13 bases separated the two germline ends. From germline, CDR1 is MNHEY and CDR2 SVGEGT. The CDR3 DNA sequence: TGTGCCAGCAGTTCTTTCCTATCAAGCTCCTACGAGCAGTACTTC. It encodes CASSSFLSSSYEQYF.

This clonotype was seen a handful of times. The chain links TRBV10-3 to TRBJ1-2; a possible D gene is TRBD1 (5 bases). The V end lost 9 bases, the J end lost 10 bases, and 15 bases lay between the germline ends. The CDR3 totals 11 residues. The germline V gene has CDR1 ENHRY and CDR2 SYGVKD. CDR3 sequence: CAMGEGFDYTF. As DNA, the CDR3 is TGTGCCATGGGGGAGGGGTTCGACTACACCTTC.

This clonotype was seen more than once but under ten times. The chain employs TRBV12-3 or TRBV12-4 and TRBJ2-2; unclear D gene. This CDR3 has 15 amino acids. V was pared by 3 bases and J by 0 bases, with 8 bases between. DNA of the CDR3: TGTGCCAGCAGTTTGAGCCTTCCGAACACCGGGGAGCTGTTTTTT. Its protein product is CASSLSLPNTGELFF.

The gene calls are TRBV11-3 and TRBJ2-1, with TRBD1 matching over 9 bases. Germline assignment: CDR1 SGHNT and CDR2 YENEEA. V shed 5 bases, J shed 8 bases, and the junction held 10 bases outside the gene matches. The length of the CDR3 is 15 residues. CDR3 in amino acids: CASSPTGGASDEQFF. The CDR3 DNA is TGTGCCAGCAGCCCTACAGGGGGCGCGTCCGATGAGCAGTTCTTC.

Written as DNA, the CDR3 is TGTGCCAGCAGCTTTGGGGTCAACTATGGCTACACCTTC. Residues: CASSFGVNYGYTF. V is TRBV6-2 or TRBV6-3 and J is TRBJ1-2, with D hard to call. Germline V lookup: CDR1 MNHEY, CDR2 SVGEGT. There are 13 residues in the CDR3. The ends were cut back, 6 bases at V and 2 bases at J, with 10 bases in the middle.